This T cell receptor beta chain was found in a study of technical replicates of blood from four donors. This clone appeared once. Germline-derived CDR1 and CDR2 are SNHLY and FYNNEI. V was shortened by 6 bases and J by 8 bases, with 16 bases between the two germline ends. This CDR3 is 13 amino acids long. Libraries were prepared by immunoSEQ multiplex PCR; TCRdb keeps only in-frame clonotypes and omits some of them. The sample yields some 80,000 clones, around 90% seen once. This chain connects TRBV2 to TRBJ1-2; maybe TRBD1 (5 bases). The receptor comes from a human donor in good health. Source material: T cells isolated from PBMCs. DNA for the CDR3: TGTGCCAGCAGCCCAGGGAAGATTCGGGGCTACACCTTC. The encoded protein is CASSPGKIRGYTF.